The 27 T cell receptor beta chains in this list originate from one sample, sequenced in a study of PD-1 blockade in classical Hodgkin lymphoma. Each of the patients experienced relapse following autologous stem cell transplantation, and their brentuximab vedotin exposure differed. Here immunoSEQ multiplex PCR was the method, and the copy in TCRdb shows in-frame clones only, minus some. The sample holds 57,000 or so clones, approximately 90% seen once. The input for sequencing was peripheral blood mononuclear cells (PBMCs), taken at baseline. These receptors were taken from a human donor with classical Hodgkin lymphoma.

The genes are TRBV5-4 and TRBJ2-3; 8 positions match TRBD2. V lost 3 bases, J lost 6 bases, and 9 bases stayed unmatched. In germline, CDR1 is SGHNT, CDR2 YYREEE (reference sequence). This CDR3 comprises 15 residues. The CDR3 DNA reads TGTGCCAGCAGCTATCCGGGACTAGGTGTCGATACGCAGTATTTT. Translated, it gives CASSYPGLGVDTQYF.

The chain uses TRBV28 and TRBJ1-3, with D possibly being TRBD1 (5 bases). CDR3 size: 15 residues. Deletions cut 5 bases from V and 0 bases from J, with 11 bases between. Germline V gene lookup returns CDR1 MDHEN and CDR2 SYDVKM. The CDR3 DNA reads TGTGCCAGCAGTAGGGGAGGAAGCTCTGGAAACACCATATATTTT. Protein: CASSRGGSSGNTIYF.

The count of this clone is one. The V call is TRBV11-2, the J call TRBJ2-1; D is unclear. Germline CDR1 reads SGHAT; CDR2 reads FQNNGV. The germline V and J ends were trimmed by 1 base and 8 bases, with 9 bases remaining between them. This CDR3 has 13 residues. The CDR3 spells CASSLARIHEQFF. Written as DNA, the CDR3 is TGTGCCAGCAGCTTAGCCCGCATCCATGAGCAGTTCTTC.

This chain links TRBV7-9 with TRBJ1-2; unclear D gene. Between the trimmed V and J ends, which lost 1 base and 2 bases, there was a span of 11 bases. Germline CDR1 is SEHNR and CDR2 is FQNEAQ (reference sequence). The CDR3 runs 15 residues. The CDR3 sequence is CASSLVGGVNYGYTF. The CDR3 coding sequence is TGTGCCAGCAGCTTAGTGGGCGGAGTAAACTATGGCTACACCTTC.

J is TRBJ2-2 and V is TRBV9, with 7 nucleotides matching TRBD2. With 0 bases clipped from V and 2 bases from J, the junction kept 7 bases outside the gene matches. This CDR3 has 17 amino acids. Germline CDR1 is SGDLS and CDR2 is YYNGEE. The CDR3 DNA reads as TGTGCCAGCAGCGTAGCGTGGGGGACTATTAACACCGGGGAGCTGTTTTTT. Amino acids: CASSVAWGTINTGELFF.

The V and J genes are TRBV7-2 and TRBJ1-6; D gene unclear. Germline V gives CDR1 SGHTA, CDR2 FQGNSA. The CDR3 has 16 residues. V was shortened by 5 bases and J by 0 bases, with 11 bases between the two germline ends. The CDR3 loop reads CASSPHRSSYNSPLHF. DNA of the CDR3: TGTGCCAGCAGCCCGCACCGAAGCTCCTATAATTCACCCCTCCACTTT.

The chain joins TRBV5-6 to TRBJ2-3, with D maybe TRBD1 (6 bases). The CDR3 has 19 amino acids. Germline CDR1 reads SGHDT; CDR2 reads YYEEEE. V lost 2 bases and J 3 bases, leaving 25 bases between the germline ends. This chain's CDR3 is CASSFRIYHPGDATDTQYF. The CDR3 region has the DNA TGTGCCAGCAGCTTCCGCATTTATCACCCAGGGGATGCGACAGATACGCAGTATTTT.

The J gene is TRBJ2-2, the V gene TRBV5-1; D possibly uses TRBD1 or TRBD2 (5 bases each). The germline V gene encodes CDR1 SGHRS and CDR2 YFSETQ. Trimming pared 0 bases from V and 3 bases from J, leaving 9 bases between. The CDR3 has 15 amino acids. The CDR3 bases are TGCGCCAGCAGCTTGGTGGTGGGGGACACCGGGGAGCTGTTTTTT. As protein: CASSLVVGDTGELFF.

The V call is TRBV6-6, the J call TRBJ1-1; D may be TRBD1 (5 bases). The germline gives CDR1 MNHNY, CDR2 SVGAGI (reference sequence). V lost 0 bases and J 5 bases, leaving 13 bases between the germline ends. This CDR3 region has 15 residues. This CDR3 reads CASSYSIGAYTEAFF. Written as DNA, the CDR3 is TGTGCCAGCAGTTACTCGATAGGGGCATATACTGAAGCTTTCTTT.

This sequence joins TRBV5-1 and TRBJ2-2, with D tentatively TRBD1 (5 bases). V was pared by 2 bases and J by 4 bases, with 15 bases between. This CDR3 spans 16 amino acids. CDR1 and CDR2 (germline): SGHRS, YFSETQ. The CDR3 nucleotides are TGCGCCAGCAGCTTAGGGGCCAGTATTGGCACCGGGGAGCTGTTTTTT. Its protein product is CASSLGASIGTGELFF.

The chain joins TRBV5-6 to TRBJ2-7; perhaps TRBD1 as D (5 bases). CDR3 size: 15 residues. V was shortened by 0 bases and J by 6 bases, with 16 bases between the two germline ends. Germline loops: CDR1 SGHDT, CDR2 YYEEEE. In nucleotides, the CDR3 is TGTGCCAGCAGCTTGGTTGGGCAGGGATCGATCGAGCAGTACTTC. This sequence encodes CASSLVGQGSIEQYF.

The rearrangement links TRBV15 to TRBJ2-1, with D unclear. CDR1 and CDR2 from the germline V gene are LNHNV and YYDKDF (reference sequence). The CDR3 loop spans 11 amino acids. Trimming took 6 bases from V and 1 from J, leaving 1 base between them. The CDR3 DNA follows: TGTGCCACCAGTTCCTACAATGAGCAGTTCTTC. Amino acids: CATSSYNEQFF.

J is TRBJ2-3 and V is TRBV18; 9 bases map to TRBD1. V lost 3 bases, J lost 2 bases, and 3 bases stayed unmatched. CDR1 KGHSH and CDR2 LQKENI come from the germline V gene. The CDR3 consists of 15 residues. The CDR3 DNA follows: TGTGCCAGCTCACCTCGACAGGGGGTCACAGATACGCAGTATTTT. Translated, it gives CASSPRQGVTDTQYF.

This CDR3 reads CASSQGFRGGSSYEQYF. CDR3 DNA sequence: TGTGCCAGCAGCCAAGGTTTTAGAGGGGGCAGCTCCTACGAGCAGTACTTC. This chain uses TRBV4-2 with TRBJ2-7; TRBD1 matches at 7 bases. The CDR3 totals 17 residues. Germline V gene data show CDR1 as LGHNA and CDR2 as YNFKEQ. The V and J ends lost 1 base and 0 bases, in that order; junction bases with no gene match: 9.

V usage is TRBV29-1 and J usage is TRBJ1-2; D is unclear. From germline, CDR1 is SQVTM and CDR2 ANQGSEA. Trimming removed 3 bases from V and 4 bases from J, with 6 bases in between. The CDR3 runs 11 residues. CDR3 in amino acids: CSVDPSYGYTF. The DNA for the CDR3 is TGCAGCGTTGATCCGTCCTATGGCTACACCTTC.

This clone was counted only a few times. CDR3 sequence: CASSVTLEQPQHF. The CDR3 nucleotides read TGTGCCAGCAGCGTTACGTTGGAACAGCCCCAGCATTTT. The chain couples TRBV6-1 to TRBJ1-5, with D unclear. The CDR3 sequence is 13 residues long. V was clipped by 6 bases and J by 7 bases, with 13 bases between them. The V gene's germline CDR1 is MNHNS and CDR2 SASEGT.

The CDR3: CASSLDREAYNEQFF. The CDR3 region has the DNA TGTGCCAGCAGCTTAGACCGGGAGGCGTACAATGAGCAGTTCTTC. The chain is built from TRBV7-8 and TRBJ2-1, with 7 positions matching TRBD2. The trim removed 1 base at V and 4 bases at J, leaving 4 bases unmatched. The CDR3 totals 15 residues. The germline gives CDR1 SGHVS, CDR2 FQNEAQ.

The rearrangement links TRBV5-1 to TRBJ1-4, with 9 nucleotides matching TRBD1. The germline V gene has CDR1 SGHRS and CDR2 YFSETQ. Unmatched junction bases numbered 14, after V lost 4 bases and J lost 7 bases. The CDR3 spans 17 residues. The CDR3 coding sequence is TGCGCCAGCAGCCCTGACTTGACCGGGACAGGGATTGAAAAACTGTTTTTT. Its protein is CASSPDLTGTGIEKLFF.

V and J are TRBV28 and TRBJ1-2, with D tentatively TRBD1 (5 bases). Germline assignment: CDR1 MDHEN and CDR2 SYDVKM. This CDR3 has 12 amino acids. Trimming removed 2 bases from V and 8 bases from J, with 9 bases in between. CDR3 sequence: CASSLNRQGYTF. The CDR3 DNA follows: TGTGCCAGCAGTTTAAACCGACAGGGCTACACCTTC.

In this sample, this clone turned up once. The CDR3 loop reads CAWSLGDTIYF. In nucleotides, the CDR3 is TGTGCCTGGAGTCTTGGGGACACCATATATTTT. The chain uses TRBV30 and TRBJ1-3; D call uncertain. The CDR3 is 11 residues long. V lost 2 bases and J 8 bases, leaving 7 bases between the germline ends. In germline, CDR1 is GTSNPN, CDR2 SVGIG (reference sequence).

The chain couples TRBV7-9 to TRBJ2-3; TRBD1 agrees at 9 bases. There are 16 residues in the CDR3. Germline CDR1 SEHNR, CDR2 FQNEAQ (reference sequence). V lost 5 bases, J lost 3 bases, and 9 bases stayed unmatched. The DNA for the CDR3 is TGTGCCAGCAGCCGGCCCGAGACAGGGGGGACAGATACGCAGTATTTT. As protein: CASSRPETGGTDTQYF.

V and J are TRBV10-3 and TRBJ1-1, with 8 positions matching TRBD1. After removal of 6 bases from V and 5 bases from J, the junction contained 20 bases not matched to a gene. The CDR3 loop spans 18 amino acids. Germline CDR1 and CDR2: ENHRY and SYGVKD. CDR3 sequence: CAISGHLDRAERHTEAFF. Here the CDR3 DNA reads TGTGCCATCAGCGGCCATCTGGACAGGGCCGAGAGGCATACTGAAGCTTTCTTT.

This clone has a single count. V gene TRBV28 combines with J gene TRBJ1-4, with D unresolved. The V end lost 2 bases, the J end lost 7 bases, and 8 bases lay between the germline ends. The germline CDR1 and CDR2 sequences are MDHEN and SYDVKM. This CDR3 comprises 13 residues. In DNA form, the CDR3 reads TGTGCCAGCAGTTTAAGGGCCTCTGAAAAACTGTTTTTT. Protein product: CASSLRASEKLFF.

This clone was counted once. The chain carries TRBV18 and TRBJ1-4; possible D gene TRBD1, 5 bases. Germline V gene lookup returns CDR1 KGHSH and CDR2 LQKENI. This CDR3 is built from 20 residues. V dropped 3 bases and J dropped 6 bases, with 29 bases sitting between them. The DNA for the CDR3 is TGTGCCAGCTCACCGGATGGGGAGTTGTCGTTACTTTCGGGGGATGAAAAACTGTTTTTT. Its protein product is CASSPDGELSLLSGDEKLFF.

This chain joins TRBV9 and TRBJ2-3, with a tentative D call TRBD1 (8 bases). Per germline, CDR1 SGDLS and CDR2 YYNGEE. The CDR3 spans 15 residues. Between the trimmed V and J ends, which lost 3 bases and 1 base, there was a span of 12 bases. The DNA of the CDR3 is TGTGCCAGCAGCGCGGGGGGACAGGGCACAGATACGCAGTATTTT. The encoded protein is CASSAGGQGTDTQYF.

The rearrangement links TRBV11-2 to TRBJ2-7; 7 nucleotides match TRBD1. The CDR3 sequence is 13 residues long. Germline lookup yields CDR1 SGHAT and CDR2 FQNNGV. V was pared by 5 bases and J by 6 bases, with 7 bases of the junction left unmatched. CDR3 bases: TGTGCCAGCAGCCCCGACAGGGCTCGCGAGCAGTACTTC. It yields the protein CASSPDRAREQYF. Together with reference TRBV11-2 and TRBJ2-7, the CDR3 gives the full variable domain: EAGVAQSPRYKIIEKRQSVAFWCNPISGHATLYWYQQILGQGPKLLIQFQNNGVVDDSQLPKDRFSAERLKGVDSTLKIQPAKLEDSAVYLCASSPDRAREQYFGPGTRLTVT.

This clone has only one observation. This chain uses TRBV19 with TRBJ2-1; tentatively, D is TRBD2 (6 bases). Trimming removed 5 bases at V and 5 bases at J, with 13 bases between. The CDR3 is 14 amino acids. Per the germline V gene, CDR1 is LNHDA and CDR2 is SQIVND (reference sequence). For the CDR3, the DNA is TGTGCCAGTAGTCCTGGGGGGAAACACAATGAGCAGTTCTTC. It yields the protein CASSPGGKHNEQFF.